This T cell receptor beta chain emerged from a study of shared T cell receptors in the human thymus. The CDR3 runs to 16 residues. The germline gives CDR1 LGHNT, CDR2 FRNRAP. Losses at the gene ends were 2 bases for V and 1 base for J; bases not matched to a gene: 7. Method: immunoSEQ multiplex PCR; TCRdb's copy keeps in-frame clones and lacks some. The sample contains roughly 560,000 clones, 75% to 80% of which appear only once. This sample also appeared in a second study, on human thymus T cells. From that second work: Donation came from healthy Finnish infants having corrective surgery for congenital heart defects. Thymic and blood repertoires appeared to carry a bias in their V and J gene usage. Related research found strongly overlapping thymic repertoires in unrelated individuals.

The rearrangement joins TRBV12-5 to TRBJ1-2; TRBD1 aligns across 7 bases. The sequenced sample was thymocytes. The receptor was isolated from a boy under two years old with a congenital heart defect. DNA for the CDR3: TGTGCTAGTGGTTTGTCTCGACAGGGTTATAACTATGGCTACACCTTC. Translation gives CASGLSRQGYNYGYTF.